Described below is a single T cell receptor beta chain sequence and its context. TCRdb reprocessed the RT-PCR reads via MiXCR and lists one record per CDR3 protein. Of more than 450,000 distinct CDR3 sequences in the sample, 10% to 12% were seen once. These data come from a study of response to subunit inactivated influenza vaccine. These data also formed part of another study, on T cells expressing NK-cell markers. Turning to that study: Generation of TCR beta cDNA was performed by 5'RACE template switching incorporating UMIs.

The clonotype originates from a man aged 50-59 years who received an inactivated influenza vaccine. Sequences were derived from PBMCs from blood, sampled on the day of vaccination.

The chain's CDR3 is CASTPGTLYNEQFF. The CDR3 DNA reads TGTGCCAGCACTCCCGGGACATTATACAATGAGCAGTTCTTC. The chain uses TRBV12-3 or TRBV12-4 and TRBJ2-1; D might be TRBD1 (6 bases). Trimming took off 7 bases at V and 4 bases at J, with 14 bases between the two ends. CDR3 length: 14 residues.